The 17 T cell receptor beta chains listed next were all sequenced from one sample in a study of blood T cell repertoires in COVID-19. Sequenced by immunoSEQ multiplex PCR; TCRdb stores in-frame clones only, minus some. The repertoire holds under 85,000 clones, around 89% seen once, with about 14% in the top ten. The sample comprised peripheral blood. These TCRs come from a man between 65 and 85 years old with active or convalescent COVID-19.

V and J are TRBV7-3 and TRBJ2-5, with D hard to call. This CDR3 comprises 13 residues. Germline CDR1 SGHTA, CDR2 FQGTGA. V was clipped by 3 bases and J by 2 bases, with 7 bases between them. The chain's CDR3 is CASSLSFQETQYF. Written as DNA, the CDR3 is TGTGCCAGCAGCTTGAGTTTTCAAGAGACCCAGTACTTC.

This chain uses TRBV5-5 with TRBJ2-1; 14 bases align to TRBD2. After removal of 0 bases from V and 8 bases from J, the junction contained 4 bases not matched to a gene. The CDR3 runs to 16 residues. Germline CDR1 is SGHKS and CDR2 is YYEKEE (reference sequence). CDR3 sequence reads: CASSLGGLAGVDEQFF. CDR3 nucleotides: TGTGCCAGCAGCTTGGGGGGACTAGCGGGAGTTGATGAGCAGTTCTTC. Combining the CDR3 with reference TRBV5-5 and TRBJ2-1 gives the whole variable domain DAGVTQSPTHLIKTRGQQVTLRCSPISGHKSVSWYQQVLGQGPQFIFQYYEKEERGRGNFPDRFSARQFPNYSSELNVNALLLGDSALYLCASSLGGLAGVDEQFFGPGTRLTVL.

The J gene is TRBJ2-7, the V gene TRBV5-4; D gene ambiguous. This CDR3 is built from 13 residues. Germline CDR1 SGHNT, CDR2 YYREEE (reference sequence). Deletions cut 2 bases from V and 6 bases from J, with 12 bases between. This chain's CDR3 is CASSLGWSREQYF. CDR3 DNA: TGTGCCAGCAGCTTAGGCTGGAGCCGCGAGCAGTACTTC.

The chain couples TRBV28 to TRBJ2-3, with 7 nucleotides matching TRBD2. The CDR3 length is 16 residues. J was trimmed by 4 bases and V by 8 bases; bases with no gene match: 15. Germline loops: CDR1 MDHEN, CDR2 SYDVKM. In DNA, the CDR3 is TGTGCCAGCTCCCCTAGCGGTCTAGGGGCCCCAGATACGCAGTATTTT. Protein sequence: CASSPSGLGAPDTQYF.

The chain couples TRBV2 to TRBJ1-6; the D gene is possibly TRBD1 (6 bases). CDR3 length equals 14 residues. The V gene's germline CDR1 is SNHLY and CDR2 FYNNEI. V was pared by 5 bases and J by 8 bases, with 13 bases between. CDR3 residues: CASSRNRQDSPLHF. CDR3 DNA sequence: TGTGCCAGCAGTAGGAACCGACAGGATTCACCCCTCCACTTT.

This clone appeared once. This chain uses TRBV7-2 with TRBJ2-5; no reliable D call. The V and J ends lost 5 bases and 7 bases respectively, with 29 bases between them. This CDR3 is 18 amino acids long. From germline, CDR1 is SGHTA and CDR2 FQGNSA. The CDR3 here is CASSPEPRWFLSSRTQYF. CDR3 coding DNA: TGTGCCAGCAGCCCCGAGCCGCGGTGGTTTCTTTCCAGTCGGACCCAGTACTTC.

DNA of the CDR3: TGTGCCAGCGGCTACGGACAGGGGACCTACGAGCAGTACTTC. The encoded protein is CASGYGQGTYEQYF. This chain joins TRBV28 and TRBJ2-7; 9 nucleotides agree with TRBD1. V lost 8 bases to trimming and J lost 2 bases; unmatched junction nucleotides: 7. The germline gives CDR1 MDHEN, CDR2 SYDVKM. The CDR3 length is 14 residues.

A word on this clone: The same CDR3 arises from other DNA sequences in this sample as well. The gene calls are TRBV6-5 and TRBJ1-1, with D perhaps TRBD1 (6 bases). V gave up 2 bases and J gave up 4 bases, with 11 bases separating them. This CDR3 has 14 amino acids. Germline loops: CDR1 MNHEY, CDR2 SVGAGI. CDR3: CASSYRGEGTEAFF. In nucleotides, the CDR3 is TGTGCCAGCAGTTACAGGGGGGAGGGCACTGAAGCTTTCTTT.

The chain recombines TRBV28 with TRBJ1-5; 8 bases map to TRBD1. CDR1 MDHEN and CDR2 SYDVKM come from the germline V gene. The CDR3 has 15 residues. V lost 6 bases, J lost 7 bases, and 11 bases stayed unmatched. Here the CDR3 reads CASSPTQGARQPQHF. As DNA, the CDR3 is TGTGCCAGCAGCCCTACCCAGGGGGCGAGACAGCCCCAGCATTTT. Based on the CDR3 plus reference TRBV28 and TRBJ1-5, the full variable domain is DVKVTQSSRYLVKRTGEKVFLECVQDMDHENMFWYRQDPGLGLRLIYFSYDVKMKEKGDIPEGYSVSREKKERFSLILESASTNQTSMYLCASSPTQGARQPQHFGDGTRLSIL.

The CDR3 protein is CASSDRWTSGQYNEQFF. DNA for the CDR3: TGTGCCAGCAGCGATCGCTGGACTAGCGGGCAGTACAATGAGCAGTTCTTC. This chain joins TRBV9 and TRBJ2-1; 11 positions match TRBD2. The trim removed 3 bases at V and 4 bases at J, leaving 9 bases unmatched. This CDR3 spans 17 amino acids. Germline CDR1 reads SGDLS; CDR2 reads YYNGEE.

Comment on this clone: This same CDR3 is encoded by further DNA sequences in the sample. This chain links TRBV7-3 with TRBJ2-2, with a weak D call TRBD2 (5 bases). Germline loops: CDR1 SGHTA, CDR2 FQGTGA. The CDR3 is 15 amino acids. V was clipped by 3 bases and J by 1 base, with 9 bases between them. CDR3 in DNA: TGTGCCAGCAGCTTCGGCGGGCTGAACACCGGGGAGCTGTTTTTT. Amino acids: CASSFGGLNTGELFF.

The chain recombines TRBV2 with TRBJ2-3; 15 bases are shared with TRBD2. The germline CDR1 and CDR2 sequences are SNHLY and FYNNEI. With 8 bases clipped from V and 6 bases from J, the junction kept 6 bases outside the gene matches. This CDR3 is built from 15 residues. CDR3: CASRRTSGRVDTQYF. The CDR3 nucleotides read TGTGCCAGCCGACGGACTAGCGGGAGGGTGGATACGCAGTATTTT.

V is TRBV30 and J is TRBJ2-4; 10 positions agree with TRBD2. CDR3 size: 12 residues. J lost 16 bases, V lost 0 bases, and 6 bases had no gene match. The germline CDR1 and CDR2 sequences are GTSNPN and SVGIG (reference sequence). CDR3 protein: CAWSVQGLALYF. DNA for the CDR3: TGTGCCTGGAGTGTACAGGGACTAGCGCTATACTTC.

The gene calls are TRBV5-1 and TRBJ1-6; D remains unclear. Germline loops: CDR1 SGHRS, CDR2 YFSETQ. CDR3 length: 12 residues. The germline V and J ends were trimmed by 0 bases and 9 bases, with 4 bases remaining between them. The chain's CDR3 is CASSLERSPLHF. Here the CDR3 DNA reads TGCGCCAGCAGCTTGGAGCGTTCACCCCTCCACTTT. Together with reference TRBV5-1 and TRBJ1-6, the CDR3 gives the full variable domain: KAGVTQTPRYLIKTRGQQVTLSCSPISGHRSVSWYQQTPGQGLQFLFEYFSETQRNKGNFPGRFSGRQFSNSRSEMNVSTLELGDSALYLCASSLERSPLHFGNGTRLTVT.

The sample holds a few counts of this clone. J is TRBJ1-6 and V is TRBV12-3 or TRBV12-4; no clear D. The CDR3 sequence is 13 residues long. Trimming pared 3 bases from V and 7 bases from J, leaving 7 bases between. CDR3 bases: TGTGCCAGCAGTTTCTTGCTAAATTCACCCCTCCACTTT. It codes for CASSFLLNSPLHF.

CDR3 sequence (DNA): TGCAGCGTCGGAAGCGGGGGATCCTACGAGCAGTACTTC. Translation gives CSVGSGGSYEQYF. The V and J genes are TRBV29-1 and TRBJ2-7, with 8 bases aligning to TRBD2. V was clipped by 6 bases and J by 1 base; unmatched bases: 5. CDR3 length equals 13 residues. Germline CDR1 is SQVTM and CDR2 is ANQGSEA.

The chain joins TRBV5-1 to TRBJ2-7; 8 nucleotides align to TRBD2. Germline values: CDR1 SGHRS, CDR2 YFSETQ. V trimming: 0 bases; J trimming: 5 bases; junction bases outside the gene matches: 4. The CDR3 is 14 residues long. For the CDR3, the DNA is TGCGCCAGCAGCTTGGCCTTTAGCGGGAACGAGCAGTACTTC. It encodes CASSLAFSGNEQYF.